This T cell receptor beta chain was identified during a study of cytomegalovirus exposure and HLA in healthy donors. Broader study findings: Reportedly, HLA-A and HLA-B alleles of most subjects were accurately predicted from TCR beta.

The PCR used 60 Vbeta and 13 Jbeta primers. Assay: immunoSEQ multiplex PCR; the TCRdb copy retains only in-frame clones and omits some. The table has about 130,000 clones, around 81% seen once. This CDR3 has 16 residues. Germline loops: CDR1 SGHTA, CDR2 FQGNSA. Losses at the gene ends were 0 bases for V and 0 bases for J; bases not matched to a gene: 3. In the case of this clone: The antigen is not known.

The sequence was collected from a man younger than 30 in good health and CMV-seronegative. The chain joins TRBV7-2 to TRBJ2-7, with 9 nucleotides matching TRBD2. The source material was PBMCs. The CDR3 here is CASSLAAAGGSYEQYF. In DNA form, the CDR3 reads TGTGCCAGCAGCTTAGCGGCAGCGGGGGGCTCCTACGAGCAGTACTTC.